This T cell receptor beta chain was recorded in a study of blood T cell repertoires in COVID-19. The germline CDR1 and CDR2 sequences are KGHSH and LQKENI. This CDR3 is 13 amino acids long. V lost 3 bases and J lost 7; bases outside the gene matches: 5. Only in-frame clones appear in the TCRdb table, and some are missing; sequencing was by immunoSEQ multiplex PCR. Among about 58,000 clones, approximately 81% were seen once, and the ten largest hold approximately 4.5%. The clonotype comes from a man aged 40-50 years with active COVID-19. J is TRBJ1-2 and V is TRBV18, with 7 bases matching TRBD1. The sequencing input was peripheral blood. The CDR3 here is CASSPDRVAGYTF. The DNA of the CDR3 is TGTGCCAGCTCACCTGACAGGGTGGCTGGCTACACCTTC.